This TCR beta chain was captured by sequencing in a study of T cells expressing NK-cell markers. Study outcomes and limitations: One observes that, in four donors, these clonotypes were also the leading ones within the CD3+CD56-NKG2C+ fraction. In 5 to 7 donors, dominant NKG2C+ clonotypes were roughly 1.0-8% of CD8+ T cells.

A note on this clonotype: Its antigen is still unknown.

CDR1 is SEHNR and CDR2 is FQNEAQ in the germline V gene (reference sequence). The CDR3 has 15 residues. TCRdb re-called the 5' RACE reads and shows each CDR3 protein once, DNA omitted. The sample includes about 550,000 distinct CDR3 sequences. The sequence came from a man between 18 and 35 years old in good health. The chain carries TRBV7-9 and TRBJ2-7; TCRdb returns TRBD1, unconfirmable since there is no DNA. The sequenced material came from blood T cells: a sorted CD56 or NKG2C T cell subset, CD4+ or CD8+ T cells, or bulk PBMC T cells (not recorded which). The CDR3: CASSFGTGRKYEQYF.